A single sample gave rise to the 26 T cell receptor beta chains below, sequenced in a study of identical twins. TCRdb itself ran the 5' RACE reads through MiXCR, one entry per CDR3 protein. The sample gives about 690,000 distinct CDR3 sequences, over 20% of which show up once; 4% to 5.5% is in the top ten. This sample was shared with a second study, whose subject was T cells expressing NK-cell markers.

Sequenced input: PBMCs. The receptors derive from a woman aged 18-35 years in good health.

This clonotype was detected ten times or more. The chain is built from TRBV5-1 and TRBJ2-7; D perhaps matches TRBD1 (5 bases). From germline, CDR1 is SGHRS and CDR2 YFSETQ. CDR3 length: 14 residues. V lost 3 bases and J 6 bases, leaving 16 bases between the germline ends. CDR3: CASSSNTVTGEQYF. Written as DNA, the CDR3 is TGCGCCAGCAGCTCTAATACTGTAACAGGCGAGCAGTACTTC. Together with reference TRBV5-1 and TRBJ2-7, the CDR3 gives the full variable domain: KAGVTQTPRYLIKTRGQQVTLSCSPISGHRSVSWYQQTPGQGLQFLFEYFSETQRNKGNFPGRFSGRQFSNSRSEMNVSTLELGDSALYLCASSSNTVTGEQYFGPGTRLTVT.

The gene calls are TRBV6-1 and TRBJ2-1, with D tentatively TRBD2 (5 bases). The CDR3 runs 17 residues. Trimming stripped 6 bases from V and 8 bases from J, with 26 bases between. CDR1 and CDR2 (germline): MNHNS, SASEGT. The CDR3 reads CASSQPPWRGLSDEQFF. The DNA for the CDR3 is TGTGCCAGCAGCCAACCCCCTTGGCGCGGGTTGAGCGATGAGCAGTTCTTC.

In its sample, this clonotype was seen many times. The chain has TRBV6-1 and TRBJ2-2, with 10 bases matching TRBD1. Germline V gives CDR1 MNHNS, CDR2 SASEGT. With 5 bases clipped from V and 5 bases from J, the junction kept 5 bases outside the gene matches. The CDR3 runs to 15 residues. CDR3 DNA: TGTGCCAGCAGTATTCCGGGACAGGGGACCGGGGAGCTGTTTTTT. Its translation: CASSIPGQGTGELFF.

The chain carries TRBV10-1 and TRBJ2-1, with 10 bases identical to TRBD2. Germline-derived CDR1 and CDR2 are WNHNN and SYGVQD (reference sequence). CDR3 size: 15 residues. V lost 6 bases to trimming and J lost 7 bases; unmatched junction nucleotides: 9. DNA of the CDR3: TGCGCCAGCAGCGACGGAGCGGGGGGGGGTAATGAGCAGTTCTTC. It is translated as CASSDGAGGGNEQFF.

The chain has TRBV5-5 and TRBJ1-5, with D hard to call. V was cut by 4 bases and J by 6 bases, with 26 bases left in between. The CDR3 has 18 amino acids. Germline CDR1 reads SGHKS; CDR2 reads YYEKEE (reference sequence). CDR3 amino acids: CASSAEPPREWTRQPQHF. The DNA of the CDR3 is TGTGCCAGCAGCGCAGAGCCCCCGAGGGAATGGACTCGTCAGCCCCAGCATTTT.

This clonotype occurred a few times. The V and J genes are TRBV27 and TRBJ2-1, with 10 bases matching TRBD2. V was clipped by 7 bases and J by 6 bases; unmatched bases: 9. Germline V gene data show CDR1 as MNHEY and CDR2 as SMNVEV (reference sequence). This CDR3 is built from 15 residues. CDR3 sequence (DNA): TGTGCCAGCATGATTAGCGGGAGGACGGCCAATGAGCAGTTCTTC. Its protein is CASMISGRTANEQFF.

This chain connects TRBV5-6 to TRBJ2-1, with 14 bases matching TRBD2. V lost 0 bases, J lost 15 bases, and 5 bases stayed unmatched. The CDR3 loop spans 14 amino acids. Looked up from germline, CDR1 is SGHDT and CDR2 is YYEEEE. The CDR3 DNA is TGTGCCAGCAGCTTGGGACTAGCGGGGGGGACACCGTTCTTC. Its translation is CASSLGLAGGTPFF.

The rearrangement links TRBV7-2 to TRBJ2-1, with TRBD2 matching over 10 bases. The CDR3 is made up of 15 amino acids. After removal of 6 bases from V and 8 bases from J, the junction contained 10 bases not matched to a gene. Germline lookup yields CDR1 SGHTA and CDR2 FQGNSA. CDR3 protein: CASSVPAGGPHEQFF. CDR3 coding DNA: TGTGCCAGCAGTGTCCCAGCGGGAGGGCCCCATGAGCAGTTCTTC.

Concerning this clonotype: A much larger clone differs from this one at a single base, so this may be a read error. This CDR3 is CASSVGCTDTQYF. The CDR3 DNA is TGTGCCAGCAGCGTAGGGTGCACAGATACGCAGTATTTT. The chain employs TRBV13 and TRBJ2-3; D gene ambiguous. The CDR3 has 13 residues. CDR1 and CDR2 (germline): PRHDT, FYEKMQ (reference sequence).

The chain recombines TRBV5-1 with TRBJ2-5; the D call may be TRBD1 or TRBD2 (6 bases each). The length of the CDR3 is 15 residues. V shed 4 bases and J shed 5 bases, with 18 bases lying between them. In germline, CDR1 is SGHRS, CDR2 YFSETQ. CDR3 sequence reads: CASSRGQVYGETQYF. DNA for the CDR3: TGCGCCAGCAGCCGGGGGCAGGTCTATGGGGAGACCCAGTACTTC.

V usage is TRBV12-3 or TRBV12-4 and J usage is TRBJ2-3; 9 bases fit TRBD2. The V and J ends lost 3 bases and 10 bases, in that order; junction bases with no gene match: 8. This CDR3 contains 14 residues. Here the CDR3 DNA reads TGTGCCAGCAGTTTCCCCGTAGCGGGAGCGGCGCAGTATTTT. Encoded protein: CASSFPVAGAAQYF.

The rearrangement links TRBV12-3 or TRBV12-4 to TRBJ2-7; D is undetermined. This CDR3 is built from 14 residues. Trimming removed 1 base from V and 3 bases from J, with 10 bases in between. This CDR3 reads CASSLGKGGYEQYF. The CDR3 bases are TGTGCCAGCAGTTTAGGCAAGGGCGGCTACGAGCAGTACTTC.

The V and J genes are TRBV12-3 or TRBV12-4 and TRBJ2-6; 8 positions agree with TRBD1. The CDR3 runs 17 residues. Trimming took 6 bases from V and 7 from J; bases not matched to a gene: 14. CDR3 in amino acids: CASSRSPGQGSANVLTF. The DNA for the CDR3 is TGTGCCAGCAGCCGTAGCCCCGGACAGGGAAGTGCCAACGTCCTGACTTTC.

The chain has TRBV5-1 and TRBJ2-1, with 8 bases identical to TRBD2. CDR3 size: 15 residues. Germline values: CDR1 SGHRS, CDR2 YFSETQ. J gave up 4 bases and V 3 bases, and 6 bases lay outside the gene matches. CDR3 protein: CASSYSGAPYNEQFF. The CDR3, as DNA: TGCGCCAGCAGCTATAGCGGGGCCCCGTACAATGAGCAGTTCTTC.

The chain has TRBV11-3 and TRBJ2-5; D not resolved. V lost 5 bases and J lost 5, with 18 bases in between. The length of the CDR3 is 15 residues. Germline values: CDR1 SGHNT, CDR2 YENEEA. CDR3 DNA sequence: TGTGCCAGCAGCCAAAGGCCCTCGGCGTGGGAGACCCAGTACTTC. Protein: CASSQRPSAWETQYF. Based on the CDR3 plus reference TRBV11-3 and TRBJ2-5, the full variable domain is EAGVVQSPRYKIIEKKQPVAFWCNPISGHNTLYWYLQNLGQGPELLIRYENEEAVDDSQLPKDRFSAERLKGVDSTLKIQPAELGDSAVYLCASSQRPSAWETQYFGPGTRLLVL.

This clonotype has more than one count but fewer than ten. The chain joins TRBV7-9 to TRBJ2-7; D is possibly TRBD1 (6 bases). V was shortened by 5 bases and J by 4 bases, with 15 bases between the two germline ends. The length of the CDR3 is 14 residues. Germline-derived CDR1 and CDR2 are SEHNR and FQNEAQ (reference sequence). The CDR3, as DNA: TGTGCCAGCAGCCCCCGGGACACCTTATACGAGCAGTACTTC. Translated: CASSPRDTLYEQYF.

V usage is TRBV5-1 and J usage is TRBJ2-7; D is ambiguous. CDR1 SGHRS and CDR2 YFSETQ come from the germline V gene. The V and J ends lost 7 bases and 7 bases respectively, with 18 bases between them. The CDR3 totals 13 residues. In nucleotides, the CDR3 is TGCGCCAGCCGATTCGACCCTAGTCTGGAGCAGTACTTC. This codes for CASRFDPSLEQYF.

CDR3 bases: TGTGCCAGCAACCTTCTAGCGGGAGTTCACAATGAGCAGTTCTTC. It yields the protein CASNLLAGVHNEQFF. The chain joins TRBV7-9 to TRBJ2-1; the match to TRBD2 covers 10 bases. J gave up 5 bases and V 7 bases, and 8 bases lay outside the gene matches. The CDR3 has 15 residues. Germline V gene data show CDR1 as SEHNR and CDR2 as FQNEAQ (reference sequence). Looking up the rest from reference TRBV7-9 and TRBJ2-1 gives the full variable domain: DTGVSQNPRHKITKRGQNVTFRCDPISEHNRLYWYRQTLGQGPEFLTYFQNEAQLEKSRLLSDRFSAERPKGSFSTLEIQRTEQGDSAMYLCASNLLAGVHNEQFFGPGTRLTVL.

V and J are TRBV20-1 and TRBJ2-1, with TRBD2 matching 11 bases. The CDR3 covers 15 residues. Germline loops: CDR1 DFQATT, CDR2 SNEGSKA (reference sequence). The CDR3 DNA follows: TGCAGGCCCTTCCAACTAGCGGGAGTTGAGGGTGAGCAGTTCTTC. Translation: CRPFQLAGVEGEQFF.

The rearrangement links TRBV29-1 to TRBJ2-5; no reliable D call. With 2 bases removed from V and 5 bases from J, the gap between germline ends came to 3 bases. CDR1 is SQVTM and CDR2 is ANQGSEA in the germline V gene. The CDR3 spans 10 residues. CDR3 loop: CSVEWETQYF. The CDR3 bases are TGCAGCGTTGAATGGGAGACCCAGTACTTC.

The J gene is TRBJ2-1, the V gene TRBV6-5, with D perhaps TRBD2 (7 bases). Trimming shortened V by 2 bases and J by 5 bases, and 16 bases separated the two germline ends. The CDR3 covers 16 residues. CDR1 and CDR2 (germline): MNHEY, SVGAGI. CDR3 DNA sequence: TGTGCCAGCAGTTACGCAAGGTGGGAGGGGGACAATGAGCAGTTCTTC. Amino acid sequence: CASSYARWEGDNEQFF.

The chain employs TRBV6-1 and TRBJ2-1, with D maybe TRBD2 (6 bases). Trimming stripped 7 bases from V and 0 bases from J, with 13 bases between. The germline gives CDR1 MNHNS, CDR2 SASEGT. The CDR3 runs 15 residues. The CDR3 coding sequence is TGTGCCAGCACCCCGGGGGTAAACTCCTACAATGAGCAGTTCTTC. This sequence encodes CASTPGVNSYNEQFF.

This clonotype has just a few counts. This chain joins TRBV24-1 and TRBJ2-1; D unresolved. The CDR3 has 11 residues. CDR1 and CDR2 (germline): KGHDR, SFDVKD. Trimming cost V 4 bases and J 5 bases, with 2 bases left between them. DNA of the CDR3: TGTGCCACCAGTGAGGACAATGAGCAGTTCTTC. Amino acid sequence: CATSEDNEQFF.

The chain recombines TRBV27 with TRBJ2-5; no definite D call. The germline V gene encodes CDR1 MNHEY and CDR2 SMNVEV (reference sequence). The CDR3 is made up of 14 amino acids. Trimming shortened V by 0 bases and J by 2 bases, and 7 bases separated the two germline ends. CDR3 nucleotide sequence: TGTGCCAGCAGTTTATCGAGGCAGCAAGAGACCCAGTACTTC. As protein: CASSLSRQQETQYF.

This clonotype has more than one count but fewer than ten. The chain is built from TRBV3-1 and TRBJ2-5, with a possible D match to TRBD2 (6 bases). Germline V lookup: CDR1 LGHDT, CDR2 YNNKEL (reference sequence). V gave up 0 bases and J gave up 7 bases, with 12 bases separating them. The CDR3 sequence is 14 residues long. CDR3 amino acids: CASSQDNGGLTQYF. The CDR3 nucleotides are TGTGCCAGCAGCCAAGATAACGGGGGATTGACCCAGTACTTC.

This clonotype turned up a few times. The rearrangement joins TRBV7-9 to TRBJ2-7; 9 bases align to TRBD1. Trimming cost V 5 bases and J 3 bases; bases outside gene matches: 14. There are 17 residues in the CDR3. CDR1 is SEHNR, CDR2 FQNEAQ, per germline (reference sequence). The CDR3 nucleotides are TGTGCCAGCAGCCCAGGGCCCGTTGACAGGGGGTACTACGAGCAGTACTTC. Encoded protein: CASSPGPVDRGYYEQYF.